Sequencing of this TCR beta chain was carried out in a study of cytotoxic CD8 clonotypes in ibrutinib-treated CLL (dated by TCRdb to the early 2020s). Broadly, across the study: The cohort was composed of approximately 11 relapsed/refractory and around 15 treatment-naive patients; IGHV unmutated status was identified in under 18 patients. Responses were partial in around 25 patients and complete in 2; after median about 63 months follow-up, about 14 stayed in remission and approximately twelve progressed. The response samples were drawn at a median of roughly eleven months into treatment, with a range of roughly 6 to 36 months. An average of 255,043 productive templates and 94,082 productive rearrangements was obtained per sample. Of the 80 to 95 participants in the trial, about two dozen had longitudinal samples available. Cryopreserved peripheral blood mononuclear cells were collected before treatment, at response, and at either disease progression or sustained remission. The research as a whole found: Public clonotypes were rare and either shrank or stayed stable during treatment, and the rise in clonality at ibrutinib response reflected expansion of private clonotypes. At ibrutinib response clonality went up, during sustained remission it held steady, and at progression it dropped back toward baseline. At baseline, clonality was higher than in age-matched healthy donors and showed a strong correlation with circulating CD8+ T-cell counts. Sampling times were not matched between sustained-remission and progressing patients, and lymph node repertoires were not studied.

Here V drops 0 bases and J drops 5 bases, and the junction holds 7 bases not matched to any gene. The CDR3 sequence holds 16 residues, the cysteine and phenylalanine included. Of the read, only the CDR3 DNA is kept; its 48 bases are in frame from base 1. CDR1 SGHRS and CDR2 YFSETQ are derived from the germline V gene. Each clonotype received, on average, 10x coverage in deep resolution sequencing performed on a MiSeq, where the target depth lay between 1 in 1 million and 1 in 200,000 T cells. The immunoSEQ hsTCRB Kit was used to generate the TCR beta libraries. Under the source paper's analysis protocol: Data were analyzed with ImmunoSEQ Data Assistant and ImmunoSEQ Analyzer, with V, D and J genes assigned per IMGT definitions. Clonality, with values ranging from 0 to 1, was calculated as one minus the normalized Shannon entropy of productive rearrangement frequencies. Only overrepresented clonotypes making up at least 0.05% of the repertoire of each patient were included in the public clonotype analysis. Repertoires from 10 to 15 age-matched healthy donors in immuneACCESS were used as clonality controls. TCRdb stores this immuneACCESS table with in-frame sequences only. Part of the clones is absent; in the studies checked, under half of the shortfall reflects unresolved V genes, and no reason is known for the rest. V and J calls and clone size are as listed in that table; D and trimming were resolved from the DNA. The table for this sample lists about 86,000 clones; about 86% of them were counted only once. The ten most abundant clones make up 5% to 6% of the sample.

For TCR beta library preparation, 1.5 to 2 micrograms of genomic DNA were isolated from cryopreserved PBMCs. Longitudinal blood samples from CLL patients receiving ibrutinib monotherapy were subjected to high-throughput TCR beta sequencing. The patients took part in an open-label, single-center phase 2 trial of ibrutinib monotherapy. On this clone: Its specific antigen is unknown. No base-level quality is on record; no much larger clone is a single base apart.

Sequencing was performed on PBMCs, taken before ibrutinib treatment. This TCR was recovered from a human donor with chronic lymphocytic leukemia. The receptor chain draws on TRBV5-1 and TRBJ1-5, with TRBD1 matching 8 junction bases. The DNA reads TGCGCCAGCAGCTTGGACGGACAGGGAGCGTATCAGCCCCAGCATTTT. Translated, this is CASSLDGQGAYQPQHF.